The 13 T cell receptor beta chains listed next were all sequenced from one sample in a study of blood T cell repertoires in COVID-19. Assay used: immunoSEQ multiplex PCR; TCRdb lists only in-frame clones, some missing. The top ten hold 1.3% of the sample, which has some 200,000 clones, around 85% seen once. Sequencing input: PBMCs or T cells enriched from blood (not recorded which). These receptors were taken from a woman in her 40s with acute COVID-19.

The rearrangement joins TRBV30 to TRBJ1-1; 10 positions match TRBD1. Germline V lookup: CDR1 GTSNPN, CDR2 SVGIG (reference sequence). V gave up 2 bases and J gave up 1 base; unmatched junction bases: 4. The CDR3 runs 15 residues. The chain's CDR3 is CAWSPGTGANTEAFF. CDR3 bases: TGTGCCTGGAGTCCAGGGACAGGGGCGAACACTGAAGCTTTCTTT.

The chain combines TRBV6-4 with TRBJ2-2; TRBD2 matches 9 bases. The CDR3 runs 15 residues. V was pared by 10 bases and J by 2 bases, with 8 bases of the junction left unmatched. In germline, CDR1 is MRHNA, CDR2 SNTAGT. The CDR3 reads CATIPSGVNTGELFF. CDR3 bases: TGTGCCACCATACCTAGCGGGGTCAACACCGGGGAGCTGTTTTTT.

This clone was observed a handful of times. The chain is built from TRBV7-2 and TRBJ2-4, with D tentatively TRBD1 (6 bases). The V end lost 2 bases, the J end lost 7 bases, and 27 bases lay between the germline ends. The V gene's germline CDR1 is SGHTA and CDR2 FQGNSA. The CDR3 has 19 residues. CDR3 loop: CASSLNPRGSAGERNIQYF. The CDR3 region has the DNA TGTGCCAGCAGCTTAAACCCTAGGGGTTCGGCAGGGGAGAGGAACATTCAGTACTTC.

V and J are TRBV18 and TRBJ2-7; TRBD1 might be the D (6 bases). Germline-derived CDR1 and CDR2 are KGHSH and LQKENI. Trimming stripped 1 base from V and 3 bases from J, with 13 bases between. CDR3 length: 15 residues. CDR3 DNA sequence: TGTGCCAGCTCACCACAAAGTGGACAGCTCTACGAGCAGTACTTC. This codes for CASSPQSGQLYEQYF.

The chain combines TRBV6-1 with TRBJ2-1, with 12 bases identical to TRBD1. This CDR3 spans 19 amino acids. Trimming took 2 bases from V and 4 from J; bases not matched to a gene: 12. Germline V gene sequence: CDR1 MNHNS, CDR2 SASEGT. Here the CDR3 reads CASSELGQGAVIMYNEQFF. DNA of the CDR3: TGTGCCAGCAGTGAATTGGGACAGGGGGCGGTAATTATGTACAATGAGCAGTTCTTC.

The chain couples TRBV6-5 to TRBJ2-7, with unresolved D. Looked up from germline, CDR1 is MNHEY and CDR2 is SVGAGI. The CDR3 loop spans 12 amino acids. The ends were cut back, 0 bases at V and 7 bases at J, with 7 bases in the middle. Written as DNA, the CDR3 is TGTGCCAGCAGTTACTCAACCGGGGAGCAGTACTTC. Amino acids: CASSYSTGEQYF.

CDR3 DNA: TGTGCCAGCAGCTCCGGGACAGGGACCTACTATGGCTACACCTTC. Its translation: CASSSGTGTYYGYTF. This rearrangement joins TRBV7-9 to TRBJ1-2; TRBD1 matches at 9 bases. The CDR3 extends over 15 amino acids. Unmatched junction bases numbered 6, after V lost 4 bases and J lost 3 bases. Germline values: CDR1 SEHNR, CDR2 FQNEAQ (reference sequence).

The genes are TRBV4-3 and TRBJ2-1, with D possibly being TRBD2 (6 bases). The germline V and J ends were trimmed by 0 bases and 10 bases, with 16 bases remaining between them. The CDR3 length is 15 residues. In germline, CDR1 is LGHNA, CDR2 YSLEER. CDR3 in amino acids: CASSQDRKGSGEQFF. CDR3 nucleotide sequence: TGCGCCAGCAGCCAAGATAGGAAAGGGAGCGGGGAGCAGTTCTTC.

This sequence joins TRBV28 and TRBJ1-2; D is possibly TRBD1 (5 bases). The germline V gene has CDR1 MDHEN and CDR2 SYDVKM. Trimming cost V 5 bases and J 4 bases, with 14 bases left between them. The CDR3 has 14 residues. The CDR3 DNA follows: TGTGCCAGCAGTACGCCGACAGTTCCCTATGGCTACACCTTC. Encoded protein: CASSTPTVPYGYTF.

The rearrangement uses TRBV6-5 and TRBJ2-3; 10 bases match TRBD1. Germline V CDR1 and CDR2: MNHEY, SVGAGI. CDR3 length equals 14 residues. Written as DNA, the CDR3 is TGTGCAGGCGCCCGGGACAGGGGTTTTGCTACGCAGTATTTT. The encoded protein is CAGARDRGFATQYF.

A remark on this clone: Other DNA variants within this sample encode the same CDR3. The chain links TRBV19 to TRBJ1-6; 9 bases fit TRBD1. V trimming: 6 bases; J trimming: 7 bases; junction bases outside the gene matches: 1. Germline values: CDR1 LNHDA, CDR2 SQIVND (reference sequence). The CDR3 consists of 13 residues. The CDR3 loop is CASRDRGNSPLHF. CDR3 in DNA: TGTGCCAGTAGGGACAGGGGCAATTCACCCCTCCACTTT.

V and J are TRBV27 and TRBJ2-7, with TRBD1 matching 8 bases. Germline CDR1 is MNHEY and CDR2 is SMNVEV (reference sequence). This CDR3 comprises 15 residues. V was pared by 5 bases and J by 0 bases, with 6 bases of the junction left unmatched. CDR3 DNA sequence: TGTGCCAGCAGTGCGACAGGGGTCCCCTCCTACGAGCAGTACTTC. Protein sequence: CASSATGVPSYEQYF.

This clone was found a few times. The chain joins TRBV5-1 to TRBJ2-5; 13 positions match TRBD2. Germline V gene data show CDR1 as SGHRS and CDR2 as YFSETQ. The CDR3 extends over 16 amino acids. The trim removed 3 bases at V and 3 bases at J, leaving 5 bases unmatched. CDR3 region: CASSSGLAGRKETQYF. Here the CDR3 DNA reads TGCGCCAGCAGCTCGGGACTAGCGGGGAGAAAAGAGACCCAGTACTTC.